This entry lists 29 T cell receptor beta chains sequenced from one sample in a study of OX40 agonist ivuxolimab in advanced cancers. This table comes from immunoSEQ multiplex PCR, and its TCRdb copy is limited to in-frame clones, with some not included. The sample shows over 40,000 clones, 80% of them seen only once. This specimen consisted of CD4+ or CD8+ T cells sorted from blood, obtained in a trial of the OX40 agonist ivuxolimab. All receptors come from an adult with an advanced solid tumor such as melanoma, head and neck, liver or kidney cancer.

This clone was detected only once. The V gene is TRBV10-3, the J gene TRBJ1-4; TRBD1 agrees at 7 bases. This CDR3 has 15 amino acids. The junction had 5 bases not matched to a gene; V was cut back by 0 bases and J by 7 bases. CDR1 is ENHRY, CDR2 SYGVKD, per germline. The CDR3 DNA reads TGTGCCATCAGTGAGTCCGGAGAGGGGGCTGAAAAACTGTTTTTT. It is translated as CAISESGEGAEKLFF.

The CDR3 sequence: CASRRMYEQYF. The CDR3 DNA is TGTGCCAGCAGACGGATGTACGAGCAGTACTTC. The V gene is TRBV5-4, the J gene TRBJ2-7; D unclear. Germline V CDR1 and CDR2: SGHNT, YYREEE (reference sequence). This CDR3 region has 11 residues. Deletions cut 5 bases from V and 4 bases from J, with 7 bases between.

The chain links TRBV5-1 to TRBJ2-7, with D possibly TRBD1 on 5 matching bases. This CDR3 is built from 14 residues. Germline-derived CDR1 and CDR2 are SGHRS and YFSETQ. V was cut by 0 bases and J by 0 bases, with 7 bases left in between. CDR3 in DNA: TGCGCCAGCAGCTTGGGACAGAGCTCCTACGAGCAGTACTTC. Translating gives CASSLGQSSYEQYF.

V usage is TRBV7-6 and J usage is TRBJ1-3; TRBD1 is a possible D gene (5 bases). Looked up from germline, CDR1 is SGHVS and CDR2 is FNYEAQ. The V end was cut by 5 bases, the J end by 2 bases, with 13 bases between. This CDR3 comprises 15 residues. CDR3 residues: CASSAPGSAGNTIYF. CDR3 sequence (DNA): TGTGCCAGCAGCGCCCCAGGGTCCGCTGGAAACACCATATATTTT.

The chain combines TRBV10-3 with TRBJ1-4; a possible D gene is TRBD1 (5 bases). V lost 3 bases, J lost 8 bases, and 13 bases lay in between. CDR3 length equals 14 residues. Germline CDR1 reads ENHRY; CDR2 reads SYGVKD. The CDR3 spells CAISEPSWGEKLFF. In DNA, the CDR3 is TGTGCCATCAGTGAACCCTCTTGGGGGGAAAAACTGTTTTTT.

The rearrangement links TRBV6-1 to TRBJ2-5, with 10 positions matching TRBD1. Germline values: CDR1 MNHNS, CDR2 SASEGT. V gave up 6 bases and J gave up 5 bases; unmatched junction bases: 6. This CDR3 is 14 amino acids long. This CDR3 reads CASSAGTGEETQYF. In nucleotides, the CDR3 is TGTGCCAGCAGCGCCGGGACAGGGGAGGAGACCCAGTACTTC.

This chain uses TRBV2 with TRBJ1-2; TRBD1 is a possible D gene (5 bases). Germline CDR1 and CDR2: SNHLY and FYNNEI. The CDR3 sequence is 14 residues long. Trimming removed 5 bases from V and 8 bases from J, with 18 bases in between. CDR3 residues: CASSPRGEQLGYTF. The DNA of the CDR3 is TGTGCCAGCAGTCCTCGGGGGGAGCAGTTAGGCTACACCTTC.

The V and J genes are TRBV6-5 and TRBJ2-7; D is uncertain. Germline loops: CDR1 MNHEY, CDR2 SVGAGI. This CDR3 region has 15 residues. The V end was cut by 11 bases, the J end by 5 bases, with 25 bases between. The CDR3 reads CAVRGGPGLGNEQYF. For the CDR3, the DNA is TGTGCCGTGCGTGGTGGTCCAGGCCTGGGGAACGAGCAGTACTTC.

V usage is TRBV9 and J usage is TRBJ2-3, with 9 bases that match TRBD2. The V gene end was trimmed by 4 bases and the J gene end by 0 bases; junction bases not matched to a gene: 9. The CDR3 runs 17 residues. Germline CDR1 and CDR2: SGDLS and YYNGEE. CDR3 nucleotide sequence: TGTGCCAGCAGCTTTAGCGGGAGCCCTTTGAGCACAGATACGCAGTATTTT. Translating it yields CASSFSGSPLSTDTQYF.

V is TRBV15 and J is TRBJ2-2; 8 bases agree with TRBD1. The junction had 0 bases not matched to a gene; V was cut back by 9 bases and J by 0 bases. Germline CDR1 LNHNV, CDR2 YYDKDF (reference sequence). This CDR3 has 13 amino acids. As DNA, the CDR3 is TGTGCCACGGGACAGGCGAACACCGGGGAGCTGTTTTTT. It is translated as CATGQANTGELFF.

The V and J genes are TRBV9 and TRBJ1-2, with 8 bases identical to TRBD1. The CDR3 sequence is 14 residues long. Germline V gives CDR1 SGDLS, CDR2 YYNGEE. The V gene end was trimmed by 3 bases and the J gene end by 7 bases; junction bases not matched to a gene: 8. The CDR3 bases are TGTGCCAGCAGCGCTAGACAGGGGTTGGGTGGCTACACCTTC. This gives the protein CASSARQGLGGYTF. Using reference TRBV9 and TRBJ1-2 for the parts outside the CDR3, the full variable domain is DSGVTQTPKHLITATGQRVTLRCSPRSGDLSVYWYQQSLDQGLQFLIQYYNGEERAKGNILERFSAQQFPDLHSELNLSSLELGDSALYFCASSARQGLGGYTFGSGTRLTVV.

V gene TRBV5-6 combines with J gene TRBJ1-1, with no clear D. V gave up 1 base and J gave up 0 bases, with 4 bases separating them. CDR1 and CDR2 from the germline V gene are SGHDT and YYEEEE. The CDR3 length is 13 residues. CDR3 in DNA: TGTGCCAGCAGCTTGAGCATGAACACTGAAGCTTTCTTT. Its protein product is CASSLSMNTEAFF.

The chain couples TRBV5-6 to TRBJ1-5; D not resolved. Germline lookup yields CDR1 SGHDT and CDR2 YYEEEE. Trimming removed 1 base at V and 2 bases at J, with 10 bases between. The CDR3 contains 15 residues. CDR3 nucleotides: TGTGCCAGCAGCTTGAATACCTATGGCAATCAGCCCCAGCATTTT. It specifies CASSLNTYGNQPQHF.

V and J are TRBV6-4 and TRBJ2-2, with 9 bases fitting TRBD2. CDR3 size: 14 residues. The germline V gene has CDR1 MRHNA and CDR2 SNTAGT. The ends lost 7 bases at V and 5 bases at J; junction bases unmatched: 5. CDR3 in DNA: TGTGCCAGCATTCTAGCGGGGAGGACCGGGGAGCTGTTTTTT. Translated: CASILAGRTGELFF.

This chain uses TRBV19 with TRBJ2-1; TRBD2 agrees at 8 bases. The CDR3 is 16 amino acids. Germline trimming cut 3 bases from V and 4 bases from J; bases unmatched to any gene: 8. From germline, CDR1 is LNHDA and CDR2 SQIVND (reference sequence). The CDR3 protein is CASSISGSGSYNEQFF. Written as DNA, the CDR3 is TGTGCCAGTAGTATCTCGGGGAGCGGGAGTTACAATGAGCAGTTCTTC.

The chain combines TRBV5-4 with TRBJ1-3, with a possible D match to TRBD1 (5 bases). Trimming removed 3 bases from V and 2 bases from J, with 12 bases in between. The germline gives CDR1 SGHNT, CDR2 YYREEE (reference sequence). This CDR3 is built from 15 residues. CDR3 residues: CASSSPDTAGNTIYF. CDR3 DNA: TGTGCCAGCAGCTCACCGGACACGGCTGGAAACACCATATATTTT.

This chain links TRBV28 with TRBJ2-1; 9 bases agree with TRBD2. Trimming cost V 3 bases and J 7 bases; bases outside gene matches: 7. The CDR3 has 15 amino acids. Per germline, CDR1 MDHEN and CDR2 SYDVKM. Here the CDR3 reads CASSFPTSGRNEQFF. The DNA of the CDR3 is TGTGCCAGCAGTTTTCCGACTAGCGGACGGAATGAGCAGTTCTTC.

The CDR3 loop is CASSQDPLLGQGGFSTQYF. CDR3 bases: TGCGCCAGCAGCCAAGATCCGTTGCTAGGACAGGGGGGGTTTAGTACGCAGTATTTT. This chain connects TRBV4-3 to TRBJ2-3, with 10 bases fitting TRBD1. This CDR3 has 19 residues. The ends lost 0 bases at V and 8 bases at J; junction bases unmatched: 17. CDR1 is LGHNA, CDR2 YSLEER, per germline.

In its sample, this clone was seen once. V gene TRBV5-1 combines with J gene TRBJ1-1; the D gene is possibly TRBD1 (5 bases). The V gene lost 6 bases and the J gene lost 1 base, with 13 bases spanning the gap. This CDR3 has 14 residues. CDR1 and CDR2 (germline): SGHRS, YFSETQ. CDR3 sequence reads: CASTRSTGNTEAFF. CDR3 DNA: TGCGCCAGCACTCGTTCTACAGGGAACACTGAAGCTTTCTTT. Full variable domain (remainder filled in from reference TRBV5-1 and TRBJ1-1): KAGVTQTPRYLIKTRGQQVTLSCSPISGHRSVSWYQQTPGQGLQFLFEYFSETQRNKGNFPGRFSGRQFSNSRSEMNVSTLELGDSALYLCASTRSTGNTEAFFGQGTRLTVV.

The chain joins TRBV5-1 to TRBJ2-7, with D perhaps given as TRBD1 or TRBD2 (5 bases each). V lost 0 bases to trimming and J lost 1 base, with 11 bases between them. This CDR3 is built from 15 residues. CDR1 is SGHRS, CDR2 YFSETQ, per germline. In DNA form, the CDR3 reads TGCGCCAGCAGCTTGGTGTCCGAGGGGTCCTACGAGCAGTACTTC. It translates to CASSLVSEGSYEQYF.

The gene calls are TRBV9 and TRBJ1-1, with D perhaps TRBD1 (6 bases). Between the trimmed V and J ends, which lost 3 bases and 4 bases, there was a span of 22 bases. Per the germline V gene, CDR1 is SGDLS and CDR2 is YYNGEE. The CDR3 runs to 17 residues. In DNA form, the CDR3 reads TGTGCCAGCAGCGAAACGTCCCAACAGGGCTATAGCACTGAAGCTTTCTTT. Protein product: CASSETSQQGYSTEAFF.

This clone showed up just once. The J gene is TRBJ2-1, the V gene TRBV15, with 7 bases aligning to TRBD1. The J segment lost 4 bases and the V segment lost 1 base, leaving 4 bases of the junction unmatched. The CDR3 consists of 15 residues. The germline V gene has CDR1 LNHNV and CDR2 YYDKDF (reference sequence). CDR3: CATSRVWTGYNEQFF. CDR3 nucleotides: TGTGCCACCAGCAGAGTCTGGACAGGATACAATGAGCAGTTCTTC.

This clone is a singleton in its sample. Written as DNA, the CDR3 is TGTGCCTGGAGTAAGACAGATAATTCACCCCTCCACTTT. Translating it yields CAWSKTDNSPLHF. The chain couples TRBV30 to TRBJ1-6; maybe TRBD1 (5 bases). Germline V lookup: CDR1 GTSNPN, CDR2 SVGIG (reference sequence). V lost 2 bases to trimming and J lost 5 bases, with 7 bases between them. The CDR3 is 13 residues long.

V and J are TRBV7-9 and TRBJ2-5, with D possibly being TRBD1 (6 bases). Trimming stripped 0 bases from V and 3 bases from J, with 11 bases between. This CDR3 is built from 15 residues. CDR1 is SEHNR, CDR2 FQNEAQ, per germline (reference sequence). The CDR3 here is CASSLAVGQKETQYF. Here the CDR3 DNA reads TGTGCCAGCAGCTTAGCAGTGGGACAAAAAGAGACCCAGTACTTC.

The J gene is TRBJ2-1, the V gene TRBV7-9; 7 bases align to TRBD2. Germline assignment: CDR1 SEHNR and CDR2 FQNEAQ (reference sequence). The CDR3 consists of 16 residues. With 5 bases clipped from V and 0 bases from J, the junction kept 7 bases outside the gene matches. The CDR3 DNA reads as TGTGCCAGCAGCGCTTTGCGCGGGAGCTCCTACAATGAGCAGTTCTTC. Amino acids: CASSALRGSSYNEQFF.

V and J are TRBV5-5 and TRBJ2-5, with TRBD1 identical over 7 bases. With V trimmed by 3 bases and J by 5 bases, 7 bases remained unmatched. This CDR3 comprises 14 residues. Per germline, CDR1 SGHKS and CDR2 YYEKEE (reference sequence). CDR3 sequence reads: CASSWAGGLETQYF. CDR3 DNA: TGTGCCAGCAGCTGGGCAGGGGGTTTGGAGACCCAGTACTTC.

CDR3 in DNA: TGTGCCAGCAGTTGTCCGGGGTTTAGCACTGAAGCTTTCTTT. Translated: CASSCPGFSTEAFF. This chain joins TRBV27 and TRBJ1-1; D uncertain. CDR3 size: 14 residues. V was shortened by 4 bases and J by 4 bases, with 13 bases between the two germline ends. Germline V lookup: CDR1 MNHEY, CDR2 SMNVEV (reference sequence).

V gene TRBV11-2 combines with J gene TRBJ1-5, with TRBD1 as a possible D gene (5 bases). V was trimmed by 5 bases and J by 3 bases, leaving 14 bases between them. Germline V gene lookup returns CDR1 SGHAT and CDR2 FQNNGV. The CDR3 loop spans 15 amino acids. In DNA, the CDR3 is TGTGCCAGCAGCCAGTGGGGCTCCAACAATCAGCCCCAGCATTTT. Translation gives CASSQWGSNNQPQHF.

The chain recombines TRBV4-3 with TRBJ1-4; no clear D gene. The V gene lost 4 bases and the J gene lost 4 bases, with 13 bases spanning the gap. CDR1 is LGHNA, CDR2 YSLEER, per germline. The CDR3 covers 15 residues. The chain's CDR3 is CASSPELLVNEKLFF. The DNA of the CDR3 is TGCGCCAGCAGCCCCGAGCTTCTGGTTAATGAAAAACTGTTTTTT.